Listed below are T cell receptor beta chains from one sample, sequenced in a study of cytomegalovirus exposure and HLA in healthy donors. Sequencing was performed with immunoSEQ multiplex PCR; in TCRdb, only in-frame clones are kept and a portion is missing. The sample lists some 130,000 clones, 70% to 80% occurring once. Sample: PBMCs. All receptors derive from a human donor in good health. CDR3s include the opening cysteine and the closing phenylalanine or tryptophan. The D gene is left open where the match is weak. Size is omitted from some rows. Given values are once, few, many or a class for expanded clones.

size,J,V,D,CDR3,DNA
once,TRBJ2-1,TRBV5-4,TRBD1,CASSPGQGDEQFF,TGTGCCAGCAGCCCCGGACAGGGGGATGAGCAGTTCTTC
.,TRBJ1-2,TRBV4-2,TRBD1,CASSQDVDRVAGGYTF,TGTGCCAGCAGCCAAGATGTCGACAGGGTGGCCGGTGGCTACACCTTC
.,TRBJ2-3,TRBV30,TRBD2,CACSLAGPDTQYF,TGTGCTTGCTCACTAGCGGGCCCAGATACGCAGTATTTT
.,TRBJ2-4,TRBV5-5,TRBD2,CASSSRPTSDYLNIQYF,TGTGCCAGCAGCTCCCGACCGACTAGCGACTACCTAAACATTCAGTACTTC
.,TRBJ1-6,TRBV27,TRBD1,CASTDSGQGEPLHF,TGTGCCAGCACCGATTCGGGACAGGGGGAACCCCTCCACTTT
.,TRBJ2-7,TRBV5-5,.,CASSLPLRGRAPMVEQYF,TGTGCCAGCAGCCTCCCCTTGCGGGGGCGAGCCCCGATGGTGGAGCAGTACTTC
few,TRBJ1-5,TRBV19,TRBD1,CASSIRPGTGLGREPQHF,TGTGCCAGTAGTATACGTCCCGGGACAGGATTGGGAAGAGAACCCCAGCATTTT
few,TRBJ2-3,TRBV7-2,.,CASSLVYTDTQYF,TGTGCCAGCAGCTTAGTTTACACAGATACGCAGTATTTT
.,TRBJ2-1,TRBV5-1,TRBD1,CASSQTGGNTRGEQFF,TGCGCCAGCAGTCAAACAGGGGGGAACACTCGTGGTGAGCAGTTCTTC
.,TRBJ2-5,TRBV6-5,.,CASSYRDSRRGETQYF,TGTGCCAGCAGTTATCGGGACTCCAGAAGGGGAGAGACCCAGTACTTC
.,TRBJ2-2,TRBV27,TRBD2,CASSFLTSGNKAGELFF,TGTGCCAGCAGTTTTTTAACTAGCGGGAATAAAGCCGGGGAGCTGTTTTTT
few,TRBJ2-3,TRBV28,TRBD2,CASSSVSGRAGPDTQYF,TGTGCCAGCAGTTCTGTGAGCGGGAGGGCCGGGCCAGATACGCAGTATTTT
.,TRBJ2-7,TRBV11-2,.,CASSPDDRGQYF,TGTGCCAGCAGCCCGGACGATCGGGGGCAGTACTTC
.,TRBJ2-2,TRBV6-1,.,CASSEAPFGLSNTGELFF,TGTGCCAGCAGTGAAGCACCGTTTGGACTGTCGAACACCGGGGAGCTGTTTTTT
.,TRBJ1-4,TRBV27,TRBD1,CASRTGTGNKLFF,TGTGCCAGCAGGACCGGGACAGGCAACAAACTGTTTTTT
.,TRBJ2-1,TRBV9,TRBD2,CASSVGTSGGYFYNEQFF,TGTGCCAGCAGCGTAGGAACTAGCGGGGGGTATTTCTACAATGAGCAGTTCTTC
few,TRBJ2-2,TRBV6-6,.,CASSYVSANTGELFF,TGTGCCAGCAGTTACGTATCAGCGAACACCGGGGAGCTGTTTTTT
.,TRBJ2-3,TRBV6-4,TRBD2,CASSDKAGGTDTQYF,TGTGCCAGCAGTGACAAAGCGGGAGGCACAGATACGCAGTATTTT
.,TRBJ2-2,TRBV9,.,CASGTPNTGELFF,TGTGCCAGCGGGACACCGAACACCGGGGAGCTGTTTTTT
.,TRBJ2-1,TRBV9,TRBD2,CASSAAGTSYNEQFF,TGTGCCAGCAGCGCCGCCGGGACTAGTTACAATGAGCAGTTCTTC
.,TRBJ1-2,TRBV30,TRBD1,CAWSGAGGFYGYTF,TGTGCCTGGAGTGGGGCAGGGGGCTTCTATGGCTACACCTTC
.,TRBJ1-1,TRBV30,.,CAWRQVRPAEAFF,TGTGCCTGGAGGCAGGTACGACCCGCTGAAGCTTTCTTT
.,TRBJ1-2,TRBV7-9,TRBD1,CSSSRSAGGGGYTF,TGTTCCAGCAGTCGGAGCGCAGGGGGCGGCGGCTACACCTTC
.,TRBJ2-6,TRBV19,TRBD1,CASSAQGAGANVLTF,TGTGCCAGTAGTGCACAGGGGGCTGGGGCCAACGTCCTGACTTTC
.,TRBJ2-7,TRBV27,.,CASSRGPAYEQYF,TGTGCCAGCAGTCGTGGGCCGGCCTACGAGCAGTACTTC
.,TRBJ1-5,TRBV14,.,CASSSRGIGQPQHF,TGTGCCAGCAGCTCTCGGGGAATCGGTCAGCCCCAGCATTTT
.,TRBJ2-1,TRBV28,.,CASRESARDEQFF,TGTGCCAGCAGGGAGTCAGCTCGGGATGAGCAGTTCTTC
.,TRBJ2-2,TRBV11-3,.,CASSIGSGANTGELFF,TGTGCCAGCAGTATAGGGTCGGGGGCGAACACCGGGGAGCTGTTTTTT
few,TRBJ1-6,TRBV5-1,.,CASSRNRRSQSYNSPLHF,TGCGCCAGCAGCCGAAATCGCAGGTCCCAGTCCTATAATTCACCCCTCCACTTT
few,TRBJ1-5,TRBV18,TRBD1,CASSPTGQTYQPQHF,TGTGCCAGCTCACCAACGGGACAGACTTATCAGCCCCAGCATTTT
once,TRBJ2-7,TRBV7-9,TRBD2,CASSPGGEQYF,TGTGCCAGCAGCCCGGGGGGGGAGCAGTACTTC
.,TRBJ2-5,TRBV4-3,TRBD1,CASSEGQGSQETQYF,TGCGCCAGCAGCGAGGGACAGGGGAGCCAAGAGACCCAGTACTTC
.,TRBJ2-3,TRBV7-3,.,CASSFGRPTDTQYF,TGTGCCAGCAGCTTTGGGAGGCCCACAGATACGCAGTATTTT
few,TRBJ2-2,TRBV15,TRBD1,CATSPPGQGVGGELFF,TGTGCCACCAGCCCCCCGGGACAGGGGGTGGGCGGGGAGCTGTTTTTT
.,TRBJ1-3,TRBV9,.,CASSLGTTGNTIYF,TGTGCCAGCAGCCTCGGGACAACTGGAAACACCATATATTTT
few,TRBJ2-5,TRBV7-2,TRBD1,CASSLQGVGQETQYF,TGTGCCAGCAGCTTACAGGGGGTTGGGCAAGAGACCCAGTACTTC
.,TRBJ1-4,TRBV4-3,.,CASSQGGRAEKLFF,TGCGCCAGCAGCCAAGGCGGCAGGGCTGAAAAACTGTTTTTT
.,TRBJ2-3,TRBV19,.,CASSIDGSTDTQYF,TGTGCCAGTAGTATAGACGGGAGCACAGATACGCAGTATTTT
.,TRBJ2-7,TRBV2,TRBD1,CARGGTGEYEQYF,TGTGCCAGGGGCGGGACAGGAGAATACGAGCAGTACTTC
.,TRBJ2-1,TRBV19,.,CASSIIIRGNEQFF,TGTGCCAGTAGTATAATTATCCGGGGCAATGAGCAGTTCTTC
few,TRBJ1-2,TRBV5-1,.,CASTPGQLFYGYTF,TGCGCCAGCACTCCGGGACAACTTTTCTATGGCTACACCTTC
once,TRBJ2-5,TRBV2,.,CASRDNQETQYF,TGTGCCAGCAGGGACAACCAAGAGACCCAGTACTTC
.,TRBJ2-3,TRBV7-3,.,CASSLKGVADTQYF,TGTGCCAGCAGCTTAAAGGGGGTAGCAGATACGCAGTATTTT
few,TRBJ1-5,TRBV28,TRBD1,CASRLSGQLSNQPQHF,TGTGCCAGCAGGCTTTCGGGACAGCTTAGCAATCAGCCCCAGCATTTT
.,TRBJ2-7,TRBV27,TRBD1,CASSLGQGDPYEQYF,TGTGCCAGCAGTTTGGGACAGGGGGACCCTTACGAGCAGTACTTC
.,TRBJ2-1,TRBV27,TRBD1,CASTTDRAGNEQFF,TGTGCCAGCACTACGGACAGGGCAGGGAATGAGCAGTTCTTC
.,TRBJ1-2,TRBV7-9,TRBD1,CSSSEGQGPPYGYTF,TGTTCCAGCAGCGAGGGACAGGGACCCCCCTATGGCTACACCTTC
.,TRBJ2-1,TRBV9,TRBD2,CASSVVPSGRNEQFF,TGTGCCAGCAGCGTAGTACCTAGCGGGAGAAATGAGCAGTTCTTC
.,TRBJ1-3,TRBV14,.,CASSHRGSSGNTIYF,TGTGCCAGCAGCCATCGGGGTTCCTCTGGAAACACCATATATTTT
once,TRBJ2-2,TRBV18,.,CASSPTAGSNTGELFF,TGTGCCAGCTCACCGACCGCAGGGTCAAACACCGGGGAGCTGTTTTTT
.,TRBJ2-2,TRBV5-1,.,CASSSGTGELFF,TGTGCCAGCAGCTCAGGGACCGGGGAGCTGTTTTTT
few,TRBJ1-2,TRBV4-3,TRBD1,CASTRTGMVGYTF,TGCGCCAGCACCCGGACAGGGATGGTTGGCTACACCTTC